These 10 T cell receptor beta chains were all obtained from the same sample, sequenced in a study of cytomegalovirus exposure and HLA in healthy donors. Profiling relied on immunoSEQ multiplex PCR, and the TCRdb table lists in-frame clones only, not all of them. Of over 75,000 clones in the sample, around 85% are singletons; the top ten hold more than 20%. Material for sequencing was PBMCs. The receptors stem from a man between 18 and 35 years old in good health and CMV-seropositive.

This chain uses TRBV27 with TRBJ2-7, with 11 bases fitting TRBD1. V lost 8 bases to trimming and J lost 4 bases; unmatched junction nucleotides: 10. The V gene's germline CDR1 is MNHEY and CDR2 SMNVEV (reference sequence). This CDR3 is 15 amino acids long. The CDR3: CASRPRTGGLYEQYF. The CDR3 nucleotides read TGTGCCAGCCGTCCACGGACAGGGGGCTTGTACGAGCAGTACTTC.

The rearrangement uses TRBV9 and TRBJ1-5, with D perhaps TRBD1 (5 bases). Germline loops: CDR1 SGDLS, CDR2 YYNGEE. V shed 0 bases and J shed 3 bases, with 13 bases lying between them. The CDR3 spans 16 residues. The CDR3 protein is CASSVGGGTDNQPQHF. DNA for the CDR3: TGTGCCAGCAGCGTAGGAGGCGGGACGGACAATCAGCCCCAGCATTTT.

The J gene is TRBJ2-7, the V gene TRBV6-5, with D uncertain. This CDR3 region has 14 residues. V was pared by 0 bases and J by 3 bases, with 9 bases between. From germline, CDR1 is MNHEY and CDR2 SVGAGI. The CDR3 loop is CASSYSAVDYEQYV. In DNA, the CDR3 is TGTGCCAGCAGTTACTCGGCAGTTGACTACGAGCAGTACGTC.

The rearrangement joins TRBV9 to TRBJ2-3; no reliable D call. The germline V gene has CDR1 SGDLS and CDR2 YYNGEE. Trimming removed 0 bases at V and 4 bases at J, with 6 bases between. This CDR3 is built from 13 residues. CDR3 DNA: TGTGCCAGCAGCGTAGGGCCTCCAGATACGCAGTATTTT. Translation gives CASSVGPPDTQYF.

V and J are TRBV7-9 and TRBJ1-2; D is perhaps TRBD1 (5 bases). The length of the CDR3 is 14 residues. V shed 3 bases and J shed 4 bases, with 12 bases lying between them. The V gene's germline CDR1 is SEHNR and CDR2 FQNEAQ (reference sequence). The CDR3 nucleotides are TGTGCCAGCAGCTTGACGGGGGGGGGCTATGGCTACACCTTC. It is translated as CASSLTGGGYGYTF.

This chain joins TRBV5-1 and TRBJ2-7; TRBD1 matches 8 bases. The junction had 16 bases not matched to a gene; V was cut back by 4 bases and J by 4 bases. CDR3 length equals 17 residues. In germline, CDR1 is SGHRS, CDR2 YFSETQ. The CDR3 region is CASSIRGQGTVPYEQYF. As DNA, the CDR3 is TGCGCCAGCAGCATCCGAGGACAGGGAACCGTCCCTTACGAGCAGTACTTC.

Note on this clone: Within the sample, other DNA sequences also encode this same CDR3. The chain is built from TRBV9 and TRBJ2-1; no reliable D call. From germline, CDR1 is SGDLS and CDR2 YYNGEE. With 0 bases removed from V and 5 bases from J, the gap between germline ends came to 6 bases. The CDR3 loop spans 13 amino acids. DNA of the CDR3: TGTGCCAGCAGCGTAGGACAAAACAATGAGCAGTTCTTC. Residues: CASSVGQNNEQFF.

V usage is TRBV18 and J usage is TRBJ1-1, with 7 bases matching TRBD1. CDR3 length: 15 residues. Germline CDR1 reads KGHSH; CDR2 reads LQKENI. J gave up 5 bases and V 0 bases, and 6 bases lay outside the gene matches. CDR3 nucleotide sequence: TGTGCCAGCTCACCACCTCCCACAGGGGTTACTGAAGCTTTCTTT. As protein: CASSPPPTGVTEAFF.

Here the CDR3 reads CASSTSDREKLFF. The CDR3 DNA reads TGCGCCAGCAGCACGTCGGACAGAGAAAAACTGTTTTTT. V usage is TRBV5-1 and J usage is TRBJ1-4, with D tentatively TRBD1 (6 bases). V was shortened by 4 bases and J by 8 bases, with 12 bases between the two germline ends. CDR1 SGHRS and CDR2 YFSETQ come from the germline V gene. This CDR3 region has 13 residues.

On this clone: The sample carries other DNA sequences with the same CDR3. The chain employs TRBV29-1 and TRBJ1-2; 11 nucleotides line up with TRBD1. There are 12 residues in the CDR3. J lost 5 bases, V lost 6 bases, and 2 bases had no gene match. Germline assignment: CDR1 SQVTM and CDR2 ANQGSEA. Written as DNA, the CDR3 is TGCAGCGTCGGGGACAGGGGGTATGGCTACACCTTC. It yields the protein CSVGDRGYGYTF.